Included here is one T cell receptor beta chain sequence, with context. The antigen is unknown. This sample was taken from a study of T cell repertoires in cytomegalovirus infection. Study details: Both recently identified HLA-C-restricted and well-studied HLA-B-restricted CMV epitopes were used in the study. Matching HLA type, along with CMV infection, was indicated by public TCR beta signatures. Study-wide results and limits: Cumulative public TCR beta family frequency identified CMV carriers with the relevant HLA. HLA-C-restricted CMV clonotypes gave the most frequent clonotype in two of eight donors.

V dropped 1 base and J dropped 3; count of bases not matched to a gene: 11. Looked up from germline, CDR1 is SEHNR and CDR2 is FQNEAQ (reference sequence). There are 18 residues in the CDR3. Using its own MiXCR run on the reads, TCRdb lists one record per CDR3 protein. This table has roughly 990,000 distinct CDR3 sequences, less than 35% appearing once. Sequencing used cultured CD8+ T cells from PBMCs, obtained from culture after CMV antigen stimulation. The rearrangement joins TRBV7-9 to TRBJ1-5; TRBD1 agrees at 8 bases. The source is a human donor in good health (CMV status not recorded). Some clones in this sample may be carry-over from other donors' samples. CDR3 bases: TGTGCCAGCAGCTTAGAGGGCCCCGGGACAGGATTCAATCAGCCCCAGCATTTT. Its translation: CASSLEGPGTGFNQPQHF.